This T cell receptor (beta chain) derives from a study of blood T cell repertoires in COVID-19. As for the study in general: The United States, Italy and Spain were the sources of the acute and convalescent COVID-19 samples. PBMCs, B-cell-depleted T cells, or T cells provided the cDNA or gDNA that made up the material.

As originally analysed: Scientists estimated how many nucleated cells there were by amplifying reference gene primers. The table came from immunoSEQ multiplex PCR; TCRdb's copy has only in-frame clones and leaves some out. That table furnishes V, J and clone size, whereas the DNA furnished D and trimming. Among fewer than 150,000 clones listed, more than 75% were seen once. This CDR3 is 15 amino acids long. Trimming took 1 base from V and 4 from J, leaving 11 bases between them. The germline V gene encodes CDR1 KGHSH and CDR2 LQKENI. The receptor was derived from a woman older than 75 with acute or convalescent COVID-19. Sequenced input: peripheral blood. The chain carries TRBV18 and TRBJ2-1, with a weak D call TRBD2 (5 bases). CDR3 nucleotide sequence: TGTGCCAGCTCACCACGAGCGGTTACGTACAATGAGCAGTTCTTC. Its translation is CASSPRAVTYNEQFF.